These 27 T cell receptor beta chains were all obtained from the same sample, sequenced in a study of blood T cell repertoires in COVID-19. This table comes from immunoSEQ multiplex PCR, and its TCRdb copy is limited to in-frame clones, with some not included. The sample contains some 33,000 clones, around 84% of which appear only once. The specimen sequenced was peripheral blood. The source of these receptors is a human donor in a cohort sampled during active COVID-19.

The V call is TRBV6-5, the J call TRBJ1-2; D might be TRBD1 (5 bases). The V end lost 6 bases, the J end lost 8 bases, and 16 bases lay between the germline ends. The germline V gene has CDR1 MNHEY and CDR2 SVGAGI. This CDR3 has 13 residues. The CDR3: CASSSTKAGGYTF. For the CDR3, the DNA is TGTGCCAGCAGCAGCACCAAGGCAGGGGGCTACACCTTC.

This clone was counted once. V gene TRBV3-1 (or the pseudogene TRBV3-2) combines with J gene TRBJ2-7; perhaps TRBD1 as D (5 bases). Looked up from germline, CDR1 is LGHDT and CDR2 is YNNKEL (reference sequence). Trimming took off 1 base at V and 5 bases at J, with 6 bases between the two ends. This CDR3 is built from 12 residues. The CDR3 DNA reads TGTGCCAGCAGCCAAGTGACAGACGAGCAGTACTTC. Translated, it gives CASSQVTDEQYF.

The V gene is TRBV30, the J gene TRBJ1-1; TRBD1 is a possible D gene (6 bases). The CDR3 is made up of 12 amino acids. Germline loops: CDR1 GTSNPN, CDR2 SVGIG (reference sequence). The V gene lost 3 bases and the J gene lost 6 bases, with 11 bases spanning the gap. DNA for the CDR3: TGTGCCTGGAGCGGACAGATAGCTGAAGCTTTCTTT. Translated, it gives CAWSGQIAEAFF.

The chain has TRBV19 and TRBJ2-3, with D hard to call. The CDR3 runs to 17 residues. V was shortened by 0 bases and J by 4 bases, with 17 bases between the two germline ends. Germline assignment: CDR1 LNHDA and CDR2 SQIVND (reference sequence). The CDR3 coding sequence is TGTGCCAGTAGTATAGATCCCGGGTTTATTGGTGCAGATACGCAGTATTTT. Residues: CASSIDPGFIGADTQYF.

The chain couples TRBV3-1 (or the pseudogene TRBV3-2) to TRBJ1-2; D is uncertain. Germline values: CDR1 LGHDT, CDR2 YNNKEL (reference sequence). V lost 4 bases to trimming and J lost 0 bases, with 12 bases between them. The CDR3 is made up of 15 amino acids. The CDR3 bases are TGTGCCAGCAGCCGCACGGGGTTTGCTAACTATGGCTACACCTTC. Its protein is CASSRTGFANYGYTF.

V is TRBV9 and J is TRBJ2-3; the D is unclear. CDR3 length equals 16 residues. CDR1 and CDR2 (germline): SGDLS, YYNGEE. V was pared by 3 bases and J by 0 bases, with 14 bases between. CDR3 residues: CASSAPGSSSTDTQYF. CDR3 DNA: TGTGCCAGCAGCGCCCCCGGGTCGAGTAGCACAGATACGCAGTATTTT.

The chain couples TRBV5-6 to TRBJ1-1; 8 bases are a match to TRBD1. Germline V gene lookup returns CDR1 SGHDT and CDR2 YYEEEE. This CDR3 is built from 13 residues. V was pared by 4 bases and J by 7 bases, with 6 bases of the junction left unmatched. The CDR3 loop is CASSRQGIIEAFF. Here the CDR3 DNA reads TGTGCCAGCAGCCGACAGGGGATAATTGAAGCTTTCTTT.

V gene TRBV5-6 combines with J gene TRBJ1-5, with D possibly matching TRBD1 (6 bases). The length of the CDR3 is 18 residues. V was cut by 5 bases and J by 5 bases, with 26 bases left in between. From germline, CDR1 is SGHDT and CDR2 YYEEEE. DNA for the CDR3: TGTGCCAGCAGTGATCGGACAGAGATCGGGCTGGGGTATCAGCCCCAGCATTTT. It encodes CASSDRTEIGLGYQPQHF.

This sequence joins TRBV5-1 and TRBJ1-1; D not resolved. The length of the CDR3 is 15 residues. The V gene lost 0 bases and the J gene lost 2 bases, with 11 bases spanning the gap. The germline gives CDR1 SGHRS, CDR2 YFSETQ. CDR3 sequence reads: CASSLGVTGNTEAFF. The CDR3 region has the DNA TGCGCCAGCAGCTTGGGGGTCACGGGAAACACTGAAGCTTTCTTT.

The chain uses TRBV10-3 and TRBJ2-2; 13 nucleotides align to TRBD2. This CDR3 has 18 amino acids. Per the germline V gene, CDR1 is ENHRY and CDR2 is SYGVKD. J was trimmed by 7 bases and V by 2 bases; bases with no gene match: 10. The CDR3: CAISERTSGGALSGELFF. The CDR3 DNA is TGTGCCATCAGTGAGCGCACTAGCGGGGGGGCCTTGAGCGGGGAGCTGTTTTTT.

This clone was counted only a few times. The gene calls are TRBV11-2 and TRBJ1-4, with D unclear. The V gene's germline CDR1 is SGHAT and CDR2 FQNNGV. V lost 6 bases to trimming and J lost 7 bases, with 18 bases between them. CDR3 size: 15 residues. The CDR3 sequence is CASRDVLDRGEKLFF. In DNA form, the CDR3 reads TGTGCCAGCAGAGACGTGTTGGATCGGGGTGAAAAACTGTTTTTT.

V usage is TRBV12-3 or TRBV12-4 and J usage is TRBJ2-1; D gene unclear. The length of the CDR3 is 11 residues. The V and J ends lost 1 base and 15 bases respectively, with 10 bases between them. The CDR3 region is CASSLDLSRFF. CDR3 sequence (DNA): TGTGCCAGCAGTTTAGACCTTAGCAGGTTCTTC.

The V call is TRBV7-2, the J call TRBJ2-7; possible D gene TRBD1, 8 bases. The CDR3 totals 14 residues. V was trimmed by 5 bases and J by 6 bases, leaving 17 bases between them. In germline, CDR1 is SGHTA, CDR2 FQGNSA. The CDR3 here is CASSRGDRSTEQYF. The CDR3 nucleotides are TGTGCCAGCAGCCGGGGGGACAGGTCGACCGAGCAGTACTTC.

The rearrangement links TRBV3-1 (or the pseudogene TRBV3-2) to TRBJ1-2; D unresolved. V lost 1 base and J 0 bases, leaving 6 bases between the germline ends. Germline-derived CDR1 and CDR2 are LGHDT and YNNKEL (reference sequence). The CDR3 has 14 amino acids. In DNA form, the CDR3 reads TGTGCCAGCAGCCAAGGCCGGTCTAACTATGGCTACACCTTC. Translation: CASSQGRSNYGYTF.

The V call is TRBV5-4, the J call TRBJ2-1; TRBD2 might be the D (7 bases). Trimming pared 0 bases from V and 5 bases from J, leaving 12 bases between. Germline CDR1 SGHNT, CDR2 YYREEE (reference sequence). The CDR3 covers 15 residues. The CDR3, as DNA: TGTGCCAGCAGCTTGGCGGGGGGCTCAAACAATGAGCAGTTCTTC. Its translation is CASSLAGGSNNEQFF.

The rearrangement links TRBV11-3 to TRBJ2-7; D unclear. Between the trimmed V and J ends, which lost 3 bases and 4 bases, there was a span of 7 bases. The CDR3 covers 12 residues. In germline, CDR1 is SGHNT, CDR2 YENEEA. Here the CDR3 DNA reads TGTGCCAGCAGCTTCGACGGGTACGAGCAGTACTTC. Residues: CASSFDGYEQYF.

The chain links TRBV30 to TRBJ1-1; the D gene is possibly TRBD1 (5 bases). This CDR3 has 12 amino acids. Germline CDR1 reads GTSNPN; CDR2 reads SVGIG (reference sequence). Trimming stripped 3 bases from V and 11 bases from J, with 16 bases between. CDR3 bases: TGTGCCTGGAGAGTGGTGGGGGGTCGGGCTTTCTTT. Its protein product is CAWRVVGGRAFF.

The chain couples TRBV13 to TRBJ2-7; the D gene is possibly TRBD2 (5 bases). The V and J ends lost 6 bases and 1 base respectively, with 10 bases between them. The length of the CDR3 is 13 residues. The germline V gene encodes CDR1 PRHDT and CDR2 FYEKMQ (reference sequence). As DNA, the CDR3 is TGTGCCAGCAGTCGGGGTACTTCCTACGAGCAGTACTTC. This sequence encodes CASSRGTSYEQYF. The full variable domain, with the rest looked up from reference TRBV13 and TRBJ2-7, is AAGVIQSPRHLIKEKRETATLKCYPIPRHDTVYWYQQGPGQDPQFLISFYEKMQSDKGSIPDRFSAQQFSDYHSELNMSSLELGDSALYFCASSRGTSYEQYFGPGTRLTVT.

This clone appeared a single time. As DNA, the CDR3 is TGTGCCAGCAGCTCTGAGGGACAGGGCGGCATTCAGTACTTC. This sequence encodes CASSSEGQGGIQYF. The chain combines TRBV7-9 with TRBJ2-4; 9 positions agree with TRBD1. This CDR3 is 14 amino acids long. Germline trimming cut 4 bases from V and 9 bases from J; bases unmatched to any gene: 7. Germline V gives CDR1 SEHNR, CDR2 FQNEAQ (reference sequence).

V and J are TRBV18 and TRBJ1-4; maybe TRBD1 (5 bases). Trimming stripped 2 bases from V and 4 bases from J, with 11 bases between. The CDR3 contains 15 residues. Germline V CDR1 and CDR2: KGHSH, LQKENI. The CDR3 sequence is CASSPLLGVNEKLFF. CDR3 nucleotides: TGTGCCAGCTCACCATTGTTAGGGGTTAATGAAAAACTGTTTTTT.

The chain uses TRBV28 and TRBJ2-7, with D maybe TRBD1 (5 bases). The CDR3 contains 12 residues. Trimming took 5 bases from V and 3 from J, leaving 8 bases between them. Germline CDR1 and CDR2: MDHEN and SYDVKM. CDR3 DNA sequence: TGTGCCAGCAGTCTCCAGGGCTACGAGCAGTACTTC. Translated: CASSLQGYEQYF.

This clone was seen only a few times. The V call is TRBV13, the J call TRBJ1-1; 8 bases agree with TRBD1. CDR3 length equals 11 residues. V was clipped by 4 bases and J by 10 bases; unmatched bases: 2. In germline, CDR1 is PRHDT, CDR2 FYEKMQ (reference sequence). CDR3 DNA sequence: TGTGCCAGCAGCTCAGGGGGCCGAGCTTTCTTT. This sequence encodes CASSSGGRAFF.

This chain uses TRBV10-3 with TRBJ1-6; no firm D call. V lost 6 bases and J lost 7, with 10 bases in between. The germline V gene has CDR1 ENHRY and CDR2 SYGVKD. This CDR3 comprises 13 residues. The CDR3 is CAISPSPNSPLHF. In DNA, the CDR3 is TGTGCCATCAGCCCATCCCCCAATTCACCCCTCCACTTT.

The chain employs TRBV5-1 and TRBJ1-3; 7 nucleotides align to TRBD1. The CDR3 is made up of 14 amino acids. Germline V gene lookup returns CDR1 SGHRS and CDR2 YFSETQ. Losses at the gene ends were 0 bases for V and 3 bases for J; bases not matched to a gene: 0. The chain's CDR3 is CASSLGTGGNTIYF. The CDR3 DNA reads TGCGCCAGCAGCTTGGGGACAGGTGGAAACACCATATATTTT.

The chain couples TRBV7-2 to TRBJ1-1, with D hard to call. In germline, CDR1 is SGHTA, CDR2 FQGNSA. The CDR3 contains 13 residues. Trimming took 1 base from V and 1 from J, leaving 4 bases between them. The CDR3 spells CASSLDQNTEAFF. In DNA, the CDR3 is TGTGCCAGCAGCTTAGATCAGAACACTGAAGCTTTCTTT.

The V call is TRBV18, the J call TRBJ1-6; TRBD1 aligns across 8 bases. V shed 6 bases and J 9 bases; nucleotides not matched to a gene: 10. The CDR3 contains 15 residues. CDR1 and CDR2 (germline): KGHSH, LQKENI. The CDR3 loop is CASSFVTGVGSPLHF. CDR3 DNA sequence: TGTGCCAGCTCTTTTGTGACAGGGGTGGGTTCACCCCTCCACTTT.

This chain uses TRBV2 with TRBJ1-1; no definite D call. Germline values: CDR1 SNHLY, CDR2 FYNNEI. The CDR3 sequence is 14 residues long. Between the trimmed V and J ends, which lost 2 bases and 3 bases, there was a span of 10 bases. The CDR3 here is CASSETARYTEAFF. The CDR3 nucleotides are TGTGCCAGCAGTGAAACTGCCCGATACACTGAAGCTTTCTTT.